Below are 20 T cell receptor beta chains sequenced from a single sample in a study of blood T cell repertoires in COVID-19. Clones were read by immunoSEQ multiplex PCR, and TCRdb kept only the in-frame ones, dropping some. The sample lists 78,000 or so clones, 86% occurring once. Input material: peripheral blood. Receptors originate from a man aged 45-65 years with active or convalescent COVID-19.

The chain recombines TRBV16 with TRBJ1-5; D is undetermined. The CDR3 covers 17 residues. CDR1 is KGHSY, CDR2 FQNENV, per germline. Trimming pared 4 bases from V and 5 bases from J, leaving 21 bases between. The CDR3 coding sequence is TGTGCCAGCAGCCGAAGCGGCGGGTTCGATGCTGATCAGCCCCAGCATTTT. Protein sequence: CASSRSGGFDADQPQHF.

This sequence joins TRBV25-1 and TRBJ1-6; 7 positions agree with TRBD1. The ends lost 5 bases at V and 7 bases at J; junction bases unmatched: 5. This CDR3 is built from 14 residues. CDR1 MGHDK and CDR2 SYGVNS come from the germline V gene. CDR3: CASSRTGENSPLHF. The CDR3 region has the DNA TGTGCCAGCAGTAGAACAGGGGAAAATTCACCCCTCCACTTT.

This clone was recorded a few times. The chain has TRBV3-1 (or the pseudogene TRBV3-2) and TRBJ1-4; D might be TRBD1 (6 bases). This CDR3 contains 14 residues. Germline loops: CDR1 LGHDT, CDR2 YNNKEL (reference sequence). V lost 0 bases and J lost 10, with 12 bases in between. The chain's CDR3 is CASSQDSGVGKLFF. The CDR3, as DNA: TGTGCCAGCAGCCAAGATTCAGGGGTTGGAAAACTGTTTTTT.

This chain uses TRBV7-2 with TRBJ2-6; 9 bases are a match to TRBD2. Germline V gene data show CDR1 as SGHTA and CDR2 as FQGNSA. The trim removed 1 base at V and 0 bases at J, leaving 7 bases unmatched. The CDR3 has 19 amino acids. DNA for the CDR3: TGTGCCAGCAGCTTAGACTTAGCGGGGGTCTTCTCTGGGGCCAACGTCCTGACTTTC. This sequence encodes CASSLDLAGVFSGANVLTF.

This clone was observed a single time. The CDR3 is CASSLSSRVNSPLHF. CDR3 nucleotides: TGTGCCAGCAGCTTGAGTTCCAGGGTTAATTCACCCCTCCACTTT. The chain couples TRBV5-6 to TRBJ1-6; possibly TRBD1 for D (5 bases). Germline values: CDR1 SGHDT, CDR2 YYEEEE. The CDR3 spans 15 residues. Trimming pared 1 base from V and 6 bases from J, leaving 11 bases between.

This chain joins TRBV2 and TRBJ2-7; TRBD2 is a possible D gene (6 bases). The V gene lost 7 bases and the J gene lost 0 bases, with 13 bases spanning the gap. The germline CDR1 and CDR2 sequences are SNHLY and FYNNEI. The CDR3 is 14 residues long. CDR3 DNA: TGTGCCAGCAACTGGGACTCCAGCTCCTACGAGCAGTACTTC. This translates into CASNWDSSSYEQYF.

The chain employs TRBV15 and TRBJ1-4; 9 nucleotides match TRBD1. The J segment lost 4 bases and the V segment lost 3 bases, leaving 18 bases of the junction unmatched. This CDR3 comprises 20 residues. Germline CDR1 LNHNV, CDR2 YYDKDF (reference sequence). The CDR3 loop reads CATSRGRQGVTMRGNEKLFF. The CDR3 DNA sequence: TGTGCCACCAGCAGGGGTAGACAGGGGGTAACGATGAGGGGTAATGAAAAACTGTTTTTT.

This clone was picked up a small number of times. The chain is built from TRBV19 and TRBJ2-1; 10 positions agree with TRBD1. CDR3 size: 14 residues. The ends lost 5 bases at V and 6 bases at J; junction bases unmatched: 4. In germline, CDR1 is LNHDA, CDR2 SQIVND (reference sequence). CDR3: CASSGTGASNEQFF. DNA of the CDR3: TGTGCCAGTAGTGGGACAGGGGCGTCCAATGAGCAGTTCTTC.

The gene calls are TRBV21-1 and TRBJ1-1. TRBV21-1 is deemed a pseudogene. The CDR3 runs to 16 residues. The CDR3 region has the DNA TGTGCCAGCAGCAAAGGTCCTGGTCGGGGGAACACTGAAGCTTTCTTT. Its protein is CASSKGPGRGNTEAFF.

This clone appeared a single time. V usage is TRBV15 and J usage is TRBJ1-2; D may be TRBD1 (5 bases). The germline gives CDR1 LNHNV, CDR2 YYDKDF (reference sequence). The CDR3 runs 13 residues. Trimming removed 1 base from V and 6 bases from J, with 9 bases in between. In DNA, the CDR3 is TGTGCCACCAGCAGAGCGGAGGGGCATGGCTACACCTTC. Its protein product is CATSRAEGHGYTF.

The rearrangement uses TRBV28 and TRBJ2-1, with D tentatively TRBD1 (5 bases). The CDR3 totals 14 residues. Trimming shortened V by 4 bases and J by 7 bases, and 14 bases separated the two germline ends. CDR1 is MDHEN and CDR2 is SYDVKM in the germline V gene. The CDR3 region is CASSSSPRQNEQFF. In nucleotides, the CDR3 is TGTGCCAGCAGTTCCTCCCCTCGACAGAATGAGCAGTTCTTC.

V gene TRBV6-6 combines with J gene TRBJ2-7; 7 nucleotides align to TRBD2. Germline CDR1 and CDR2: MNHNY and SVGAGI (reference sequence). After removal of 5 bases from V and 6 bases from J, the junction contained 7 bases not matched to a gene. The CDR3 has 13 residues. The CDR3 loop is CASSRDYGGEQYF. CDR3 coding DNA: TGTGCCAGCAGTCGGGACTACGGTGGCGAGCAGTACTTC.

V usage is TRBV2 and J usage is TRBJ1-2, with D perhaps matching TRBD1 (5 bases). Germline-derived CDR1 and CDR2 are SNHLY and FYNNEI. This CDR3 contains 13 residues. Trimming pared 2 bases from V and 3 bases from J, leaving 7 bases between. Here the CDR3 DNA reads TGTGCCAGCAGTGAAAGACAGTACTATGGCTACACCTTC. This codes for CASSERQYYGYTF.

A remark on this clone: Other nucleotide sequences in the sample specify the same CDR3. The V gene is TRBV20-1, the J gene TRBJ2-7; D call uncertain. CDR3 length: 11 amino acids. Germline-derived CDR1 and CDR2 are DFQATT and SNEGSKA (reference sequence). V lost 3 bases, J lost 5 bases, and 8 bases lay in between. CDR3 sequence reads: CSASSGHEQYF. The CDR3 nucleotides are TGCAGTGCTAGCTCAGGCCACGAGCAGTACTTC.

CDR3 amino acids: CASSPRTSGGETQYF. Here the CDR3 DNA reads TGTGCCAGCAGCCCGAGGACTAGCGGGGGGGAGACCCAGTACTTC. This chain links TRBV9 with TRBJ2-5, with 14 bases that match TRBD2. CDR3 length equals 15 residues. The V gene end was trimmed by 4 bases and the J gene end by 5 bases; junction bases not matched to a gene: 4. CDR1 SGDLS and CDR2 YYNGEE come from the germline V gene.

The chain recombines TRBV5-4 with TRBJ1-4, with a weak D call TRBD1 (6 bases). Per the germline V gene, CDR1 is SGHNT and CDR2 is YYREEE (reference sequence). V lost 5 bases and J 8 bases, leaving 16 bases between the germline ends. CDR3 length: 14 residues. The CDR3 loop is CASRGSGVEEKLFF. The DNA of the CDR3 is TGTGCCAGCAGGGGTTCAGGGGTGGAAGAAAAACTGTTTTTT.

The CDR3 reads CAIWDRGDGNTIYF. Here the CDR3 DNA reads TGTGCCATCTGGGACAGGGGTGATGGAAACACCATATATTTT. This chain joins TRBV10-3 and TRBJ1-3; 10 nucleotides line up with TRBD1. CDR1 ENHRY and CDR2 SYGVKD come from the germline V gene. The CDR3 runs 14 residues. V dropped 8 bases and J dropped 3; count of bases not matched to a gene: 4.

This clone was found once. V and J are TRBV9 and TRBJ1-4; tentatively, D is TRBD1 (6 bases). V dropped 0 bases and J dropped 3 bases, with 12 bases sitting between them. The germline V gene encodes CDR1 SGDLS and CDR2 YYNGEE. The CDR3 is made up of 16 amino acids. In nucleotides, the CDR3 is TGTGCCAGCAGCGTAGGTGGGGGGGCGGCTAATGAAAAACTGTTTTTT. Its protein product is CASSVGGGAANEKLFF.

The J gene is TRBJ2-2, the V gene TRBV7-2; 8 nucleotides line up with TRBD1. The CDR3 extends over 18 amino acids. J lost 1 base, V lost 2 bases, and 9 bases had no gene match. The germline V gene encodes CDR1 SGHTA and CDR2 FQGNSA. The CDR3, as DNA: TGTGCCAGCAGCTTACAACCTCCGGGGACAGGGAACACCGGGGAGCTGTTTTTT. This translates into CASSLQPPGTGNTGELFF.

The J gene is TRBJ1-4, the V gene TRBV6-6, with 7 bases that match TRBD1. Germline V gives CDR1 MNHNY, CDR2 SVGAGI (reference sequence). V was clipped by 3 bases and J by 8 bases; unmatched bases: 12. The CDR3 is made up of 16 amino acids. CDR3 amino acids: CASSYNRAGGREKLFF. In DNA, the CDR3 is TGTGCCAGCAGTTATAATCGGGCAGGGGGAAGGGAAAAACTGTTTTTT.